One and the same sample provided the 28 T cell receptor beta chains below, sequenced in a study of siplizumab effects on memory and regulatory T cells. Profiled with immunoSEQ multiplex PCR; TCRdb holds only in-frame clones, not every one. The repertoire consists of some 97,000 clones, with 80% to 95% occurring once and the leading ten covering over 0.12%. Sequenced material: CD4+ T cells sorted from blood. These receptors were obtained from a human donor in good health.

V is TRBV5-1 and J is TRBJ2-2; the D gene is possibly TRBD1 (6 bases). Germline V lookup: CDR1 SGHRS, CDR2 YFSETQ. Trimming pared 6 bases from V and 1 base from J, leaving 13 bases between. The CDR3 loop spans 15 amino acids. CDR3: CASTPQGLNTGELFF. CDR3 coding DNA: TGCGCCAGCACCCCACAGGGTTTGAACACCGGGGAGCTGTTTTTT.

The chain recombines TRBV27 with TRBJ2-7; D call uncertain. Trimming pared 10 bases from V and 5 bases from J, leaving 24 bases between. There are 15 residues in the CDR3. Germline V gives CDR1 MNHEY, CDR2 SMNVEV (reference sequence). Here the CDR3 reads CAIAPQPALGNEQYF. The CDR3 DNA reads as TGTGCCATCGCACCCCAGCCAGCTCTGGGCAACGAGCAGTACTTC.

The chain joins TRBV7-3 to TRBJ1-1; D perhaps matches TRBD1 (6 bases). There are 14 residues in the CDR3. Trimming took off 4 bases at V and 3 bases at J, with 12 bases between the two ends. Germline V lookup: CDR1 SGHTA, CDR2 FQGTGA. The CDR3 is CASSSSGVDTEAFF. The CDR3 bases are TGTGCCAGCAGCTCTTCAGGGGTGGACACTGAAGCTTTCTTT.

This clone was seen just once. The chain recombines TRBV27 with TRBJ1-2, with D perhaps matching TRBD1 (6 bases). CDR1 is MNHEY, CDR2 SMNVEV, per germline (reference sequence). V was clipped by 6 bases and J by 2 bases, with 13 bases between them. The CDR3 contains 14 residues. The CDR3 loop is CASRQGRGNYGYTF. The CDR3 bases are TGTGCCAGCAGACAGGGAAGGGGGAACTATGGCTACACCTTC.

The CDR3 bases are TGTGCCAGCAGTTACTCGAAACTAGCCTCCGAGCAGTACTTC. Protein: CASSYSKLASEQYF. The chain carries TRBV6-5 and TRBJ2-7; possible D gene TRBD2, 6 bases. CDR3 length: 14 amino acids. Germline CDR1 is MNHEY and CDR2 is SVGAGI. Deletions cut 0 bases from V and 6 bases from J, with 12 bases between.

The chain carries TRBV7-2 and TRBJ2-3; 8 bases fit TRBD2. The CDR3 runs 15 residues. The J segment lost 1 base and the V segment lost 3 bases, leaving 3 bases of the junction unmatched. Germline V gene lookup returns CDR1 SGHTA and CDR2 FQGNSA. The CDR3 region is CASSFGRGGTDTQYF. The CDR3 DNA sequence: TGTGCCAGCAGCTTCGGGCGGGGGGGCACAGATACGCAGTATTTT.

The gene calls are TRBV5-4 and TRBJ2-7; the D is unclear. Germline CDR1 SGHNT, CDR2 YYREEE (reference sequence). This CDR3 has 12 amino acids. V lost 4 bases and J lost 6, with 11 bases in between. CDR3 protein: CASSNLGTEQYF. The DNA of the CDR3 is TGTGCCAGCAGCAACCTGGGCACCGAGCAGTACTTC.

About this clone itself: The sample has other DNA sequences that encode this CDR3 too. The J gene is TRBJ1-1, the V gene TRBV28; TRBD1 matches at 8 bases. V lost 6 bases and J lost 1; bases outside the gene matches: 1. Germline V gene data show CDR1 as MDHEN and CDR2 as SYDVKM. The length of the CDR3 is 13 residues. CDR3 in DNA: TGTGCCAGCAGAGGACAGGGGAACACTGAAGCTTTCTTT. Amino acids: CASRGQGNTEAFF.

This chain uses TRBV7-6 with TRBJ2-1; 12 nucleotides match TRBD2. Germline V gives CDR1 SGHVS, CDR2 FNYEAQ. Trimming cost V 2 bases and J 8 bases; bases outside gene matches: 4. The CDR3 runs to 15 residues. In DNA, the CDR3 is TGTGCCAGCAGCTTACCTAGCGGGGGGGTTGATGAGCAGTTCTTC. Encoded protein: CASSLPSGGVDEQFF.

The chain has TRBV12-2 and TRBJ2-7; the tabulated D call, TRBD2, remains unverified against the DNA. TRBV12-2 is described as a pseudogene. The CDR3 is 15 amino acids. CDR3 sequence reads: CASRLCAGSSYEQYF. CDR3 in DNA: TGTGCAAGTCGCCTTTGCGCGGGTAGCTCCTACGAGCAGTACTTC.

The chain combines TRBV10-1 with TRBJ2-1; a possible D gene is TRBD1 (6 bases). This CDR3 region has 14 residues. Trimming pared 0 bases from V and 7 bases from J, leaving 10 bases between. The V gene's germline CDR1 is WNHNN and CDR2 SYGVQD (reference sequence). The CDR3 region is CASSESIQGNEQFF. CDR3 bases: TGCGCCAGCAGTGAGTCCATACAGGGTAATGAGCAGTTCTTC.

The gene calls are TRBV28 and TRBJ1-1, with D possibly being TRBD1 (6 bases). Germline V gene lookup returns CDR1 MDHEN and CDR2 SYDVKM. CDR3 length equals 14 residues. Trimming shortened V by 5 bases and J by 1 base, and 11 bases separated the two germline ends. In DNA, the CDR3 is TGTGCCAGCAGTCCCGGGACATCGAACACTGAAGCTTTCTTT. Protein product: CASSPGTSNTEAFF.

CDR3 sequence reads: CASSLRETQYF. CDR3 nucleotide sequence: TGTGCCAGCAGCTTGAGAGAGACCCAGTACTTC. The chain has TRBV5-6 and TRBJ2-5; D unclear. The germline V gene encodes CDR1 SGHDT and CDR2 YYEEEE. There are 11 residues in the CDR3. Trimming left V 1 base short and J 4 bases short, with 2 bases between.

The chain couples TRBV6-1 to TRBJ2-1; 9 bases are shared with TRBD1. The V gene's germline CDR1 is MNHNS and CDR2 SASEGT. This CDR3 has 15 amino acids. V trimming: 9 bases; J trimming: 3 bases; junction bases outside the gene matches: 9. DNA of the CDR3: TGTGCCAGTAAAAACAGGGGGCTTCTCTACAATGAGCAGTTCTTC. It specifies CASKNRGLLYNEQFF.

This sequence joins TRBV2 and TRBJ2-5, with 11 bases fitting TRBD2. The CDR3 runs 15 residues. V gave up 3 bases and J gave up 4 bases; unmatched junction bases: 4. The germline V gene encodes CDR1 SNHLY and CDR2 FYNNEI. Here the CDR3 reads CASSDPSGGRETQYF. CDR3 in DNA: TGTGCCAGCAGTGATCCTAGCGGGGGGCGAGAGACCCAGTACTTC.

The CDR3 here is CASYLSKGSGYTF. CDR3 in DNA: TGTGCCAGCTACCTCTCAAAGGGGAGCGGCTACACCTTC. The chain joins TRBV18 to TRBJ1-2, with a possible D match to TRBD1 (5 bases). V was cut by 7 bases and J by 8 bases, with 17 bases left in between. Germline values: CDR1 KGHSH, CDR2 LQKENI. This CDR3 is 13 amino acids long.

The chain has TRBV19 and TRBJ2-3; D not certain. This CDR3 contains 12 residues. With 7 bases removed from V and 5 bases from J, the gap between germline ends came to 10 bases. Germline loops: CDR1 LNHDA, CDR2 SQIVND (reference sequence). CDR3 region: CASIGRGDTQYF. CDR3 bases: TGTGCCAGTATCGGAAGAGGAGATACGCAGTATTTT.

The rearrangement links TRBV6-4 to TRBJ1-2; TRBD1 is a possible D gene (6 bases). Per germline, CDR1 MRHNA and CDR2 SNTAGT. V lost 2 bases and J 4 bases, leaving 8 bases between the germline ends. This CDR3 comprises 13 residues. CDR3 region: CASSDPGAYGYTF. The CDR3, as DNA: TGTGCCAGCAGTGACCCAGGGGCCTATGGCTACACCTTC.

This CDR3 is CASSPPDRGGETQYF. CDR3 sequence (DNA): TGTGCCAGCAGCCCCCCAGACAGGGGAGGGGAGACCCAGTACTTC. The chain uses TRBV4-2 and TRBJ2-5; D possibly corresponds to TRBD1 (8 bases). Trimming stripped 4 bases from V and 5 bases from J, with 17 bases between. Per the germline V gene, CDR1 is LGHNA and CDR2 is YNFKEQ. This CDR3 has 15 residues.

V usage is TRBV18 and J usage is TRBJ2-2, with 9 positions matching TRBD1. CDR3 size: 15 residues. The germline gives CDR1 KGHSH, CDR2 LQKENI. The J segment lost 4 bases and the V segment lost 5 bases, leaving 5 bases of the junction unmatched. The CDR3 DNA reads TGTGCCAGCTCATGGGACAGGGCGAGCACCGGGGAGCTGTTTTTT. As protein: CASSWDRASTGELFF.

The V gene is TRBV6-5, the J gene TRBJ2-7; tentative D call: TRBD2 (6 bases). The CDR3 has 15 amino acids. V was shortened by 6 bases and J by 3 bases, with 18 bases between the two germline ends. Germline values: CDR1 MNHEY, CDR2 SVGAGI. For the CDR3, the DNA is TGTGCCAGCAGGACCCGGACATTGGAGGGCTACGAGCAGTACTTC. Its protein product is CASRTRTLEGYEQYF.

Here the CDR3 DNA reads TGTGCCAGCAGAAGGGACAGTAATATGGGCTACGAGCAGTACTTC. Its translation is CASRRDSNMGYEQYF. The chain combines TRBV19 with TRBJ2-7; 7 bases are shared with TRBD1. Germline V CDR1 and CDR2: LNHDA, SQIVND (reference sequence). V was pared by 9 bases and J by 3 bases, with 14 bases of the junction left unmatched. The CDR3 has 15 amino acids.

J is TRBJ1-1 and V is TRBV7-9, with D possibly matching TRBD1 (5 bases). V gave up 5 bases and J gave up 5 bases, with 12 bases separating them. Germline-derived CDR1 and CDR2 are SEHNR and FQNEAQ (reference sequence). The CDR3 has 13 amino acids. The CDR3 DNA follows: TGTGCCAGCAGCCGAAGGGGCAGTACTGAAGCTTTCTTT. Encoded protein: CASSRRGSTEAFF.

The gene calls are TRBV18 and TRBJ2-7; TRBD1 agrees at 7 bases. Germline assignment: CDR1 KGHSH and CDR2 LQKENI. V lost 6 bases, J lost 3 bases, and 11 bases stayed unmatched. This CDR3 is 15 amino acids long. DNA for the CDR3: TGTGCCAGCTCCGAAATTGACAGGGAGAGCTACGAGCAGTACTTC. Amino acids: CASSEIDRESYEQYF.

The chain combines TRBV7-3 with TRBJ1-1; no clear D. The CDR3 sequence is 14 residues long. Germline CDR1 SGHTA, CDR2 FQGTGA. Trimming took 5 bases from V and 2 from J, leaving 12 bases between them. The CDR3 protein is CASSPGGINTEAFF. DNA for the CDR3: TGTGCCAGCAGCCCCGGAGGGATCAACACTGAAGCTTTCTTT.

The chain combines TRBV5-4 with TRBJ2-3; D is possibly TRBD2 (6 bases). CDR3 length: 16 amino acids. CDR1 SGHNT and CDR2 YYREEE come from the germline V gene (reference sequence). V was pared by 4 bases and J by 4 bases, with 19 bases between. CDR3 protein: CASSLWRVSGADTQYF. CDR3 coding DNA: TGTGCCAGCAGCCTCTGGCGGGTCTCGGGGGCAGATACGCAGTATTTT.

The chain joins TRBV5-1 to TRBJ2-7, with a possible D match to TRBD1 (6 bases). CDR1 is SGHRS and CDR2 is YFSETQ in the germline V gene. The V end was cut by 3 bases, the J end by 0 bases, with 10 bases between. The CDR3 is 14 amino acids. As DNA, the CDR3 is TGCGCCAGCAGCTACGGGACAAACTCCTACGAGCAGTACTTC. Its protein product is CASSYGTNSYEQYF. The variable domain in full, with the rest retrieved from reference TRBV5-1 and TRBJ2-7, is KAGVTQTPRYLIKTRGQQVTLSCSPISGHRSVSWYQQTPGQGLQFLFEYFSETQRNKGNFPGRFSGRQFSNSRSEMNVSTLELGDSALYLCASSYGTNSYEQYFGPGTRLTVT.

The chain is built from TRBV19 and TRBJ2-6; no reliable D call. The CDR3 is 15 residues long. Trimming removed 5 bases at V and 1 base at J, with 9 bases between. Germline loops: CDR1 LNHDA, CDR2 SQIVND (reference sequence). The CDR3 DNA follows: TGTGCCAGTAGTTTAGGCCTGTCTGGGGCCAACGTCCTGACTTTC. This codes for CASSLGLSGANVLTF. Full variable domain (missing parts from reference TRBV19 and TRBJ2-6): DGGITQSPKYLFRKEGQNVTLSCEQNLNHDAMYWYRQDPGQGLRLIYYSQIVNDFQKGDIAEGYSVSREKKESFPLTVTSAQKNPTAFYLCASSLGLSGANVLTFGAGSRLTVL.